These T cell receptor beta chains were read from a single sample in a study of shared clonotypes between healthy human individuals. Method: immunoSEQ multiplex PCR; TCRdb's copy keeps in-frame clones and lacks some. The data contain about 1 million clones, around 76% of them singletons. Source material: memory CD4+ T cells sorted from blood. These receptors were obtained from a man aged 18 to 35 in good health. Both conserved end residues are part of each CDR3. The order of the fields is J gene, D gene, V gene, clone size, CDR3 protein, CDR3 DNA. The D gene is left open where the match is weak. Size values are once, few and many counts, or a class for expanded clones, and some rows have none.

>TRBJ2-2|NA|TRBV2|once
CASSQARGASTGELFF
TGTGCCAGCAGCCAAGCCCGGGGGGCTAGCACCGGGGAGCTGTTTTTT
>TRBJ2-7|TRBD1|TRBV6-1|NA
CASSEAGTGGYEQYF
TGTGCCAGCAGTGAAGCCGGGACAGGGGGTTACGAGCAGTACTTC
>TRBJ1-1|TRBD1|TRBV6-5|few
CASSRDSEAFF
TGTGCCAGCAGTCGGGACAGTGAAGCTTTCTTT
>TRBJ2-1|NA|TRBV4-1|NA
CASSQSGSRNEQFF
TGCGCCAGCAGCCAGTCCGGGAGTAGAAATGAGCAGTTCTTC
>TRBJ2-1|TRBD1|TRBV9|once
CASSPDDRVKESYNEQFF
TGTGCCAGCAGCCCCGATGACAGGGTCAAGGAATCCTACAATGAGCAGTTCTTC
>TRBJ2-5|NA|TRBV7-2|NA
CASSLGDLALGETQYF
TGTGCCAGCAGCTTAGGGGACTTAGCCTTGGGAGAGACCCAGTACTTC
>TRBJ1-5|NA|TRBV6-1|NA
CASSESFGYSNQPQHF
TGTGCCAGCAGTGAATCCTTCGGGTATAGCAATCAGCCCCAGCATTTT
>TRBJ1-3|TRBD1|TRBV19|NA
CASSTGGQVGNTIYF
TGTGCCAGTAGTACGGGCGGACAGGTTGGAAACACCATATATTTT
>TRBJ2-1|TRBD2|TRBV10-3|NA
CAIRTGTSGQIEQFF
TGTGCCATCAGGACCGGGACTAGCGGGCAGATTGAGCAGTTCTTC
>TRBJ1-1|NA|TRBV7-9|few
CASSLDTLNTEAFF
TGTGCCAGCAGCTTGGACACCTTGAACACTGAAGCTTTCTTT
>TRBJ2-5|TRBD1|TRBV27|NA
CASSLRQGGETQYF
TGTGCCAGCAGTTTAAGACAGGGGGGAGAGACCCAGTACTTC
>TRBJ2-7|NA|TRBV5-4|NA
CASSLEGYEQYF
TGTGCCAGCAGCTTGGAAGGGTACGAGCAGTACTTC
>TRBJ1-2|NA|TRBV5-1|NA
CASSSATLRYGYTF
TGCGCCAGCAGCTCGGCGACCCTGAGGTATGGCTACACCTTC
>TRBJ2-7|NA|TRBV30|NA
CAWSRDSYEQYF
TGTGCCTGGAGCCGGGACTCCTACGAGCAGTACTTC
>TRBJ2-7|TRBD2|TRBV19|medium-sized
CASSYPGLESRQYF
TGTGCCAGTAGTTATCCGGGACTAGAGAGTAGACAGTACTTC
>TRBJ2-1|TRBD2|TRBV6-5|NA
CASSYTTSGRSNEQFF
TGTGCCAGCAGTTACACTACTAGCGGGAGAAGTAATGAGCAGTTCTTC
>TRBJ2-1|NA|TRBV11-3|NA
CASSLEADDNEQFF
TGTGCCAGCAGCCTCGAAGCAGATGACAATGAGCAGTTCTTC
>TRBJ1-4|TRBD1|TRBV19|NA
CASSTGSNEKLFF
TGTGCCAGCTCGACAGGGAGTAATGAAAAACTGTTTTTT
>TRBJ1-1|TRBD1|TRBV10-1|many
CASSARQGGPTEAFF
TGCGCCAGCAGTGCTCGACAAGGGGGCCCCACTGAAGCTTTCTTT
>TRBJ2-3|TRBD1|TRBV5-4|NA
CASSQHYGTGATDTQYF
TGTGCCAGCAGCCAACATTACGGGACAGGGGCCACAGATACGCAGTATTTT
>TRBJ1-4|NA|TRBV21-1|NA
CASSRPGPRGEKLFF
TGTGCCAGCAGCCGTCCGGGACCCCGGGGTGAAAAACTGTTTTTT
>TRBJ1-2|NA|TRBV18|NA
CASSRERYGYGLPDNYGYTF
TGTGCCAGCTCACGAGAACGTTACGGTTATGGGCTCCCCGATAACTATGGCTACACCTTC
>TRBJ2-7|NA|TRBV11-2|NA
CASSNPKGEGSSSYEQYF
TGTGCCAGCAGCAACCCGAAGGGTGAGGGATCCAGCTCCTACGAGCAGTACTTC
>TRBJ1-6|TRBD1|TRBV6-4|NA
CASSDQGGGSPLHF
TGTGCCAGCAGTGACCAGGGGGGGGGTTCACCCCTCCACTTT
>TRBJ2-5|NA|TRBV5-1|NA
CASSLGGLGETQYF
TGCGCCAGCAGCCTTGGAGGTCTAGGAGAGACCCAGTACTTC
>TRBJ1-1|NA|TRBV6-5|NA
CASSHGAVNTEAFF
TGTGCCAGCAGCCACGGGGCGGTGAACACTGAAGCTTTCTTT
>TRBJ2-7|NA|TRBV5-1|NA
CASSFVASSYEQYF
TGCGCCAGCAGCTTTGTCGCAAGCTCCTACGAGCAGTACTTC
>TRBJ2-3|TRBD1|TRBV28|NA
CASSFGQGRTDTQYF
TGTGCCAGCAGTTTTGGACAGGGAAGAACAGATACGCAGTATTTT
>TRBJ1-1|NA|TRBV7-9|NA
CASSLRGGLLGAEAFF
TGTGCCAGCAGCTTACGGGGCGGCCTATTGGGAGCTGAAGCTTTCTTT
>TRBJ1-2|NA|TRBV11-2|NA
CASSFRANYGYTF
TGTGCCAGCAGCTTTAGAGCTAACTATGGCTACACCTTC
>TRBJ1-4|NA|TRBV15|NA
CATSRDRKKLFF
TGTGCCACCAGCAGAGATAGGAAAAAACTGTTTTTT
>TRBJ2-7|NA|TRBV2|NA
CASSVDRPYEQYF
TGTGCCAGCAGTGTTGACAGACCCTACGAGCAGTACTTC
>TRBJ2-5|NA|TRBV30|NA
CAWAQGETQYF
TGTGCCTGGGCACAAGGAGAGACCCAGTACTTC
>TRBJ2-7|NA|TRBV9|NA
CASSTVGGSEQYF
TGTGCCAGCAGTACGGTGGGGGGCAGCGAGCAGTACTTC
>TRBJ1-5|NA|TRBV9|once
CASGGSQPQHF
TGTGCCAGTGGGGGCAGCCAGCCCCAGCATTTT
>TRBJ2-3|NA|TRBV30|NA
CAWIPFSSADTQYF
TGTGCCTGGATACCTTTTTCCTCGGCAGATACGCAGTATTTT
>TRBJ2-1|NA|TRBV13|once
CASSLRQGSYNEQFF
TGTGCCAGCAGCTTACGGCAGGGGTCCTACAATGAGCAGTTCTTC